This passage covers 3 T cell receptor beta chains from one sample sequenced in a study of T cell responses to AZD1222 COVID-19 vaccine (dated by TCRdb to about 2021). The intended sense of this specimen's time point label: baseline before first vaccination. The protocol used for the library was the immunoSEQ multiplex PCR assay. TCRdb holds this immuneACCESS table with in-frame rearrangements only. Some clones are missing; in checked studies, unresolved V genes explain under half, and the rest has no known cause. The sample table lists roughly 130,000 clones, just over 90% of them with a count of one. About 2.1% of the sample rests with the top ten. The source material was peripheral blood, sampled on day 0 of AZD1222 vaccination. These receptors came from an adult in good health.

V and J are TRBV19 and TRBJ2-7; tentative D call: TRBD1 (6 bases). The V end lost 3 bases, the J end lost 6 bases, and 15 bases lay between the germline ends. The germline gives CDR1 LNHDA, CDR2 SQIVND (reference sequence). The CDR3 is made up of 14 amino acids. The CDR3 is CASSIIPQGGEQYF. Here the CDR3 DNA reads TGTGCCAGTAGTATCATTCCACAGGGTGGCGAGCAGTACTTC.

The chain joins TRBV19 to TRBJ2-7; 8 bases align to TRBD1. Trimming removed 3 bases from V and 2 bases from J; junction bases left unmatched: 6. The V gene's germline CDR1 is LNHDA and CDR2 SQIVND (reference sequence). The CDR3 sequence is 15 residues long. The CDR3 protein is CASSMDRDLPYEQYF. CDR3 coding DNA: TGTGCCAGTAGTATGGACAGGGACCTCCCCTACGAGCAGTACTTC.

This clone was observed a handful of times. V usage is TRBV10-1 and J usage is TRBJ1-5; D unresolved. In germline, CDR1 is WNHNN, CDR2 SYGVQD (reference sequence). V was clipped by 3 bases and J by 0 bases, with 6 bases between them. This CDR3 contains 14 residues. CDR3 region: CASSDGFSNQPQHF. The CDR3 DNA sequence: TGCGCCAGCAGTGACGGGTTTAGCAATCAGCCCCAGCATTTT.